These 14 T cell receptor beta chains share one sample of origin, sequenced in a study of naive and memory T cell subsets. An equimolar mix of two oligonucleotides served as the beta constant-region primer for TRBC1 and TRBC2. TCRdb re-called the UMI-ligation and nested PCR reads through MiXCR, storing one row per CDR3 protein. The table includes approximately 140,000 distinct CDR3 sequences, 17% detected once. The source material was naive CD4+ T cells from blood. These receptor sequences come from a human donor in good health.

This sequence joins TRBV6-5 and TRBJ2-5; 12 bases line up with TRBD1. The CDR3 length is 16 residues. V dropped 5 bases and J dropped 5; count of bases not matched to a gene: 9. Per germline, CDR1 MNHEY and CDR2 SVGAGI. Here the CDR3 DNA reads TGTGCCAGCAGTCCCGAGGGACAGGGGGCGCGGGAGACCCAGTACTTC. This gives the protein CASSPEGQGARETQYF.

This clonotype has a handful of counts. V gene TRBV20-1 combines with J gene TRBJ2-7, with TRBD1 matching 8 bases. CDR1 is DFQATT and CDR2 is SNEGSKA in the germline V gene (reference sequence). With 3 bases clipped from V and 7 bases from J, the junction kept 11 bases outside the gene matches. The CDR3 is made up of 14 amino acids. The CDR3 sequence: CSASHQGASGEQYF. In DNA form, the CDR3 reads TGCAGTGCTAGTCATCAGGGGGCGTCGGGTGAGCAGTACTTC.

This clonotype was seen only a few times. V usage is TRBV3-1 and J usage is TRBJ1-5; tentatively, D is TRBD1 (5 bases). Germline loops: CDR1 LGHDT, CDR2 YNNKEL (reference sequence). CDR3 length: 16 amino acids. Deletions cut 2 bases from V and 2 bases from J, with 13 bases between. Here the CDR3 DNA reads TGTGCCAGCAGCCAAAGAACTGGGGGGGGCAATCAGCCCCAGCATTTT. Residues: CASSQRTGGGNQPQHF.

The chain combines TRBV10-3 with TRBJ1-5, with 8 positions matching TRBD1. The CDR3 consists of 15 residues. With V trimmed by 6 bases and J by 6 bases, 10 bases remained unmatched. CDR1 ENHRY and CDR2 SYGVKD come from the germline V gene. CDR3 sequence (DNA): TGTGCCATCAGCCCCAACGGACAGGGCGGTCAGCCCCAGCATTTT. The encoded protein is CAISPNGQGGQPQHF.

In its sample, this clonotype was seen a few times. This chain uses TRBV4-1 with TRBJ2-1; TRBD1 aligns across 9 bases. Per germline, CDR1 MGHRA and CDR2 YSYEKL. CDR3 length: 16 residues. J was trimmed by 7 bases and V by 1 base; bases with no gene match: 8. CDR3 protein: CASSQARDRVLNEQFF. The CDR3 region has the DNA TGCGCCAGCAGCCAAGCTCGGGACAGGGTTTTGAATGAGCAGTTCTTC.

The V gene is TRBV20-1, the J gene TRBJ1-3; the D is unclear. The CDR3 totals 13 residues. Germline CDR1 is DFQATT and CDR2 is SNEGSKA (reference sequence). V was pared by 4 bases and J by 0 bases, with 7 bases between. CDR3 protein: CSATEISGNTIYF. CDR3 bases: TGCAGTGCTACGGAAATCTCTGGAAACACCATATATTTT.

The chain uses TRBV6-2 or TRBV6-3 and TRBJ2-2, with D perhaps TRBD2 (5 bases). CDR1 and CDR2 (germline): MNHEY, SVGEGT. The V end was cut by 5 bases, the J end by 5 bases, with 12 bases between. The CDR3 length is 14 residues. This CDR3 is CASSQLGWTGELFF. Here the CDR3 DNA reads TGTGCCAGCAGTCAACTAGGGTGGACCGGGGAGCTGTTTTTT.

This clonotype turned up a few times. The chain recombines TRBV7-8 with TRBJ1-4; D may be TRBD1 (6 bases). The CDR3 is 17 amino acids. V was cut by 3 bases and J by 7 bases, with 21 bases left in between. Germline V gene sequence: CDR1 SGHVS, CDR2 FQNEAQ. The CDR3 sequence: CASSLPRDTRYSEKLFF. The CDR3 coding sequence is TGTGCCAGCAGCTTGCCGCGGGACACCCGATATAGTGAAAAACTGTTTTTT.

The CDR3 bases are TGCAGCGTCCGTGTACGGGGGCGCGGGAGTTCGGATGAGCAGTTCTTC. Translated: CSVRVRGRGSSDEQFF. The chain employs TRBV29-1 and TRBJ2-1, with D possibly TRBD2 on 7 matching bases. Per the germline V gene, CDR1 is SQVTM and CDR2 is ANQGSEA. The CDR3 covers 16 residues. The V and J ends lost 6 bases and 8 bases respectively, with 26 bases between them.

This clonotype was seen repeatedly, ten times or more. The chain carries TRBV20-1 and TRBJ2-3; D gene ambiguous. Germline loops: CDR1 DFQATT, CDR2 SNEGSKA (reference sequence). The CDR3 has 15 amino acids. V was pared by 2 bases and J by 0 bases, with 12 bases between. CDR3 bases: TGCAGTGCTAGAAAAATATCTACGAGCACAGATACGCAGTATTTT. As protein: CSARKISTSTDTQYF.

The genes are TRBV18 and TRBJ2-1; 13 nucleotides line up with TRBD2. The V gene's germline CDR1 is KGHSH and CDR2 LQKENI. V lost 2 bases, J lost 7 bases, and 5 bases stayed unmatched. The CDR3 consists of 16 residues. CDR3 nucleotide sequence: TGTGCCAGCTCACCAACCGGGACTAGCGGGACGAATGAGCAGTTCTTC. The encoded protein is CASSPTGTSGTNEQFF.

The chain employs TRBV27 and TRBJ1-3; D is ambiguous. V lost 5 bases to trimming and J lost 0 bases, with 20 bases between them. Germline V gives CDR1 MNHEY, CDR2 SMNVEV (reference sequence). The CDR3 covers 18 residues. The CDR3 spells CASSRVPYPQLSGNTIYF. CDR3 bases: TGTGCCAGCAGTAGAGTCCCATACCCTCAACTCTCTGGAAACACCATATATTTT.

This sequence joins TRBV7-9 and TRBJ2-1; TRBD2 matches 7 bases. CDR1 is SEHNR, CDR2 FQNEAQ, per germline (reference sequence). V was clipped by 2 bases and J by 6 bases; unmatched bases: 16. The CDR3 extends over 18 amino acids. The CDR3 DNA follows: TGTGCCAGCAGCTTACCTCCTTTCGGGCGCGGGAGTCCCAATGAGCAGTTCTTC. Amino acid sequence: CASSLPPFGRGSPNEQFF. Based on the CDR3 plus reference TRBV7-9 and TRBJ2-1, the full variable domain is DTGVSQNPRHKITKRGQNVTFRCDPISEHNRLYWYRQTLGQGPEFLTYFQNEAQLEKSRLLSDRFSAERPKGSFSTLEIQRTEQGDSAMYLCASSLPPFGRGSPNEQFFGPGTRLTVL.

The chain links TRBV5-1 to TRBJ2-3, with 10 bases matching TRBD1. The trim removed 6 bases at V and 2 bases at J, leaving 6 bases unmatched. Germline V gene data show CDR1 as SGHRS and CDR2 as YFSETQ. The CDR3 contains 15 residues. The DNA of the CDR3 is TGCGCCAGCAACGGACAGGGGGGTTACACAGATACGCAGTATTTT. Encoded protein: CASNGQGGYTDTQYF.